The clone carrying this T cell receptor beta chain was detected a few times. The antigen is unknown. TCRdb re-called the 5' RACE reads with MiXCR, one entry per CDR3 protein. The sample carries 450,000 to 550,000 distinct CDR3 sequences, approximately 5.3% recorded once. The source of the sample is a study of CD8 T cells in ankylosing spondylitis. Study-level findings and limits: A TCR beta motif of about 8 highly homologous variants appeared characteristic of ankylosing spondylitis blood. Prior work had noted some motif variants in reactive arthritis blood and synovial fluid.

The CDR3 consists of 13 residues. Trimming removed 3 bases at V and 9 bases at J, with 9 bases between. Germline CDR1 and CDR2: LGHNA and YSLEER. This receptor was identified in a male donor with ankylosing spondylitis. What was sequenced was blood, either unsorted or a sorted T cell fraction (not recorded which). The chain recombines TRBV4-3 with TRBJ1-6; D remains ambiguous. Written as DNA, the CDR3 is TGCGCCAGCAGCCATAGTCAGCCTTCACCCCTCCACTTT. It translates to CASSHSQPSPLHF.